Below are 10 T cell receptor beta chains sequenced from a single sample in a study of shared T cell receptors in the human thymus (dated by TCRdb to about 2021). Library preparation employed the immunoSEQ multiplex PCR assay. This immuneACCESS table, as held by TCRdb, lists in-frame sequences with V and J called but not all clones. Of the missing ones, under half trace to an unresolved V gene in checked studies; the others have no known cause. Within this sample are about 730,000 clones, with roughly 85% of them counted one time only. Jointly, the top ten make up roughly 0.01% of the sample. These same data were also listed under a study on human thymus T cells.

Sample: thymocytes. These receptors came from a girl in the first two years of life with a congenital heart defect. Donor details come from another sample of the same person, matched by shared clones.

The rearrangement uses TRBV7-3 and TRBJ1-5; D unclear. V was cut by 1 base and J by 6 bases, with 28 bases left in between. Germline CDR1 SGHTA, CDR2 FQGTGA. This CDR3 has 20 amino acids. CDR3 sequence reads: CASSLKFCRCSLKVSQPQHF. The CDR3 DNA follows: TGTGCCAGCAGCTTAAAGTTCTGTCGCTGTAGCCTAAAGGTCAGTCAGCCCCAGCATTTT. The full variable domain, rest sourced from reference TRBV7-3 and TRBJ1-5, is GAGVSQTPSNKVTEKGKYVELRCDPISGHTALYWYRQSLGQGPEFLIYFQGTGAADDSGLPNDRFFAVRPEGSVSTLKIQRTERGDSAVYLCASSLKFCRCSLKVSQPQHFGDGTRLSIL.

The V gene is TRBV7-2, the J gene TRBJ2-1, with unresolved D. Germline loops: CDR1 SGHTA, CDR2 FQGNSA. V dropped 1 base and J dropped 0 bases, with 10 bases sitting between them. The CDR3 spans 16 residues. CDR3 in DNA: TGTGCCAGCAGCTTAGGCGCTAGGTACTCCTACAATGAGCAGTTCTTC. Translated, it gives CASSLGARYSYNEQFF.

In its sample, this clone was seen a few times. This rearrangement joins TRBV2 to TRBJ1-1, with D possibly TRBD1 on 5 matching bases. Trimming stripped 7 bases from V and 3 bases from J, with 15 bases between. From germline, CDR1 is SNHLY and CDR2 FYNNEI. CDR3 length equals 14 residues. CDR3 DNA sequence: TGTGCCAGCAACTGTCGGGGGAAAGACACTGAAGCTTTCTTT. Residues: CASNCRGKDTEAFF. Full variable domain (outside the CDR3, taken from reference TRBV2 and TRBJ1-1): EPEVTQTPSHQVTQMGQEVILRCVPISNHLYFYWYRQILGQKVEFLVSFYNNEISEKSEIFDDQFSVERPDGSNFTLKIRSTKLEDSAMYFCASNCRGKDTEAFFGQGTRLTVV.

This clone was seen once. This chain uses TRBV27 with TRBJ1-4; 7 positions agree with TRBD1. From germline, CDR1 is MNHEY and CDR2 SMNVEV (reference sequence). There are 16 residues in the CDR3. V was pared by 5 bases and J by 3 bases, with 9 bases of the junction left unmatched. Here the CDR3 DNA reads TGTGCCAGCAGTCCCCGGGAGACAGGGCCTAATGAAAAACTGTTTTTT. Translating it yields CASSPRETGPNEKLFF.

This chain joins TRBV28 and TRBJ1-2; TRBD1 matches 9 bases. The CDR3 consists of 15 residues. V shed 5 bases, J shed 2 bases, and the junction held 6 bases outside the gene matches. Per germline, CDR1 MDHEN and CDR2 SYDVKM. As DNA, the CDR3 is TGTGCCAGCAGTACCGGGACAGGGACCAACTATGGCTACACCTTC. Encoded protein: CASSTGTGTNYGYTF.

V and J are TRBV11-3 and TRBJ2-7; 10 nucleotides match TRBD1. After removal of 8 bases from V and 4 bases from J, the junction contained 17 bases not matched to a gene. This CDR3 has 17 residues. The germline CDR1 and CDR2 sequences are SGHNT and YENEEA. CDR3 DNA sequence: TGTGCCAGCCCCCCCCGCCGTGGACAGGGGGAAAGTTACGAGCAGTACTTC. This encodes CASPPRRGQGESYEQYF.

This chain connects TRBV7-6 to TRBJ2-2; D might be TRBD2 (6 bases). The CDR3 runs to 15 residues. V was cut by 6 bases and J by 3 bases, with 14 bases left in between. From germline, CDR1 is SGHVS and CDR2 FNYEAQ. CDR3 region: CASREWAGHTGELFF. The CDR3 DNA is TGTGCCAGCAGGGAATGGGCGGGGCACACCGGGGAGCTGTTTTTT.

This rearrangement joins TRBV5-1 to TRBJ2-2; 10 bases are a match to TRBD1. The trim removed 9 bases at V and 1 base at J, leaving 12 bases unmatched. From germline, CDR1 is SGHRS and CDR2 YFSETQ. The CDR3 runs 17 residues. CDR3: CATCFLGQGLNTGELFF. The DNA for the CDR3 is TGCGCCACCTGTTTCCTGGGACAGGGGTTGAACACCGGGGAGCTGTTTTTT.

The chain has TRBV27 and TRBJ1-1, with D uncertain. V was shortened by 2 bases and J by 1 base, with 11 bases between the two germline ends. This CDR3 has 15 residues. Germline-derived CDR1 and CDR2 are MNHEY and SMNVEV (reference sequence). The CDR3 spells CASSLGPRRNTEAFF. The DNA for the CDR3 is TGTGCCAGCAGTTTAGGCCCCCGGAGGAACACTGAAGCTTTCTTT.

The gene calls are TRBV14 and TRBJ2-7; D might be TRBD1 (6 bases). This CDR3 spans 14 amino acids. V lost 3 bases, J lost 2 bases, and 11 bases lay in between. Germline V gene data show CDR1 as SGHDN and CDR2 as FVKESK. This CDR3 reads CASSQKTGTYEQYF. In DNA, the CDR3 is TGTGCCAGCAGCCAGAAAACAGGGACCTACGAGCAGTACTTC.